What follows describes a single T cell receptor beta chain. Using immunoSEQ multiplex PCR, the repertoire was profiled, and TCRdb retains in-frame clones only, with some absent. Altogether hundreds of thousands of clones are present, 80% to 95% being singletons, with the ten largest covering 0.82%. CDR1 is LNHNV and CDR2 is YYDKDF in the germline V gene (reference sequence). The ends were cut back, 7 bases at V and 3 bases at J, with 13 bases in the middle. This CDR3 has 13 amino acids. This specimen belongs to a study of blood T cell repertoires in COVID-19. This TCR came from a man in his 60s with COVID-19, enrolled during active disease. V gene TRBV15 combines with J gene TRBJ2-7; no clear D. Sequencing input: peripheral blood. The chain's CDR3 is CATIGSSFYEQYF. The DNA for the CDR3 is TGTGCCACCATTGGCAGTTCATTCTACGAGCAGTACTTC.